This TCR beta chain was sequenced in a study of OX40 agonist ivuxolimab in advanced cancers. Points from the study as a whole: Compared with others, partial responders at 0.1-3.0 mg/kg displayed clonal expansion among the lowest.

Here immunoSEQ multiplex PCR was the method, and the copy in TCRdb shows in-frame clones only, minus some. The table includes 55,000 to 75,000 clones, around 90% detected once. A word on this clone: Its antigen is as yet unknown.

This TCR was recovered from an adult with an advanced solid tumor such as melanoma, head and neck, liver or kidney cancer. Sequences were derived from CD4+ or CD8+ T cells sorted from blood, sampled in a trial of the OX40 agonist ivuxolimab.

CDR3: CASSIGTGAYEQYF. CDR3 sequence (DNA): TGTGCCAGTAGTATCGGGACAGGGGCCTACGAGCAGTACTTC. The chain employs TRBV19 and TRBJ2-7, with TRBD1 matching 10 bases. The germline V gene encodes CDR1 LNHDA and CDR2 SQIVND (reference sequence). The V gene end was trimmed by 3 bases and the J gene end by 2 bases; junction bases not matched to a gene: 1. This CDR3 is built from 14 residues.